The present TCR beta chain was sequenced within a study of T cells in Graves' hyperthyroidism and ophthalmopathy. Study-wide points: Stable hyperthyroidism was separated from ophthalmopathy by a model based on 13 V-J features.

With respect to this clonotype: What it binds is not known.

The TCR beta CDR3 regions underwent amplification using RNA transcripts as the source. The HTBI primer set drove a first-round RT-PCR of the TCR CDR3. In TCRdb, the multiplex PCR reads were re-called with MiXCR into one record per CDR3 protein. Here the sample spans roughly 710,000 distinct CDR3 sequences, 30% to 40% being singletons. Lactation, pregnancy, other autoimmune disease or uncontrolled infection led to exclusion of patients. The sequencing input was blood. The clonotype originates from a woman between 40 and 55 years old with Graves' hyperthyroidism.

The CDR3 region is CASTSRGEVEQYF. The CDR3 bases are TGTGCCAGCACCTCCAGGGGGGAGGTCGAGCAGTACTTC. V usage is TRBV7-2 and J usage is TRBJ2-7, with D perhaps TRBD1 (7 bases). Germline CDR1 is SGHTA and CDR2 is FQGNSA. The V and J ends lost 7 bases and 6 bases respectively, with 16 bases between them. This CDR3 spans 13 amino acids.